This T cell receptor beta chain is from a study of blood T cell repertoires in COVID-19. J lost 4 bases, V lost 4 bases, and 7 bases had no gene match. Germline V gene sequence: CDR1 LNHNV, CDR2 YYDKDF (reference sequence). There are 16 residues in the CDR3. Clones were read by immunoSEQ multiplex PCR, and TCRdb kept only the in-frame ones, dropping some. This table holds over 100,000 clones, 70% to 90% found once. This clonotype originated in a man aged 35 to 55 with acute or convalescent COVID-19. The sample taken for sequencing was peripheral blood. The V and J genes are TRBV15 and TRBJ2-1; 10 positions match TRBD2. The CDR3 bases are TGTGCCACCAGCACTATTAGCGGGAGGCTTTACAATGAGCAGTTCTTC. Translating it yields CATSTISGRLYNEQFF.